One TCR beta chain is described in this entry. The data stem from a study of graft-versus-host responses after intestinal transplantation. Study context: Anti-thymocyte globulin was used for induction in all recipients, who then took tacrolimus and steroids for roughly 3 years.

Germline values: CDR1 SGHTA, CDR2 FQGNSA. V trimming: 5 bases; J trimming: 5 bases; junction bases outside the gene matches: 11. This CDR3 is built from 16 residues. The method was immunoSEQ multiplex PCR; TCRdb's version includes in-frame clones alone and lacks a portion of them. The data show 60,000 to 75,000 clones, roughly nine tenths seen once. Both intraepithelial and lamina propria lymphocytes were released by processing graft tissue. This TCR came from a human patient who received an intestinal transplant, so some T cells may come from the graft donor. The chain employs TRBV7-2 and TRBJ1-2, with TRBD1 matching over 10 bases. Source: ileum tissue, taken more than 350 days after transplant. The CDR3 loop is CASSVLPGQGYYGYTF. CDR3 DNA: TGTGCCAGCAGCGTCCTACCGGGACAGGGGTATTATGGCTACACCTTC.